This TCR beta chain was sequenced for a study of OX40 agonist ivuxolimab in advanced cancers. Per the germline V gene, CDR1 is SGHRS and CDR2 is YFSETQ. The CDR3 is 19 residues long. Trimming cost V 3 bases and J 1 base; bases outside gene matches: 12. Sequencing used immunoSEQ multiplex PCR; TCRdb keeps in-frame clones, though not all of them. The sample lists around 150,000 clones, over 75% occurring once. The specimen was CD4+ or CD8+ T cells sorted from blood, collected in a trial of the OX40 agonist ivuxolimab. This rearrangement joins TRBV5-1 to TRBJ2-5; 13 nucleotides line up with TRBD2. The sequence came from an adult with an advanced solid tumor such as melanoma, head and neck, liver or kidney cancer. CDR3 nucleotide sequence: TGCGCCAGCAGCTACAAAACTAGCGGGAGGGCCTCCATCCAAGAGACCCAGTACTTC. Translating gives CASSYKTSGRASIQETQYF.